This is a list of T cell receptor beta chains from one sample in a study of cytomegalovirus exposure and HLA in healthy donors. Produced via immunoSEQ multiplex PCR; TCRdb's table is partial and in-frame only. The profile shows under 90,000 clones, roughly 80% of them singletons. The sample comprised PBMCs. Receptor source: a woman in her thirties or forties in good health and CMV-seronegative. The CDR3 runs from the conserved cysteine through the conserved F or W. The D gene is left open where the match is weak. Not all rows give a size; the values are once, few, many and, for expanded clones, a class.

. | TRBD1 | TRBJ2-3 | TRBV7-2 | TGTGCCAGCAGCTATCCGGGACAGGCTTACACAGATACGCAGTATTTT | CASSYPGQAYTDTQYF
few | TRBD2 | TRBJ2-1 | TRBV10-3 | TGTGCCATCAGCTCGACTAGCGGGGCCTACAATGAGCAGTTCTTC | CAISSTSGAYNEQFF
. | . | TRBJ1-1 | TRBV13 | TGTGCCAGCAGCCGCGAGGGTTTCACTGAAGCTTTCTTT | CASSREGFTEAFF
once | . | TRBJ2-1 | TRBV7-3 | TGTGCCAGCAGCTCTTCAGCGGGACATTACAATGAGCAGTTCTTC | CASSSSAGHYNEQFF
few | TRBD1 | TRBJ2-7 | TRBV28 | TGTGCCAGCAGTTTCGGACAGGGCCTCTCCTACGAGCAGTACTTC | CASSFGQGLSYEQYF
. | . | TRBJ1-4 | TRBV20-1 | TGCAGTGCCTCCCGGAGCGAAAAACTGTTTTTT | CSASRSEKLFF
. | . | TRBJ1-1 | TRBV30 | TGTGCCTGGAGTGTAGCAGCAGGTAGGACTGAAGCTTTCTTT | CAWSVAAGRTEAFF
. | . | TRBJ1-1 | TRBV2 | TGTGCCAGCCAGACATTCATGAACACTGAAGCTTTCTTT | CASQTFMNTEAFF
. | TRBD1 | TRBJ1-5 | TRBV28 | TGTGCCAGCAGTTTATCACGGGACAGGGCGCTCCAGCATTTT | CASSLSRDRALQHF
few | . | TRBJ2-1 | TRBV6-5 | TGTGCCAGCAGCCTTACCATGGGGGGTGAGCAGTTCTTC | CASSLTMGGEQFF
. | TRBD1 | TRBJ2-7 | TRBV28 | TGTGCCAGCAACGGACAGGGGGTGGGATACGAGCAGTACTTC | CASNGQGVGYEQYF
. | . | TRBJ2-7 | TRBV7-2 | TGTGCCAGCAGCTTAGTCCCGGGACACCTCCCCTACGAGCAGTACTTC | CASSLVPGHLPYEQYF
. | TRBD2 | TRBJ2-7 | TRBV2 | TGTGCCAGCAGTGGCCTAGCGGGAGATCGGGACGAGCAGTACTTC | CASSGLAGDRDEQYF
. | . | TRBJ1-5 | TRBV6-5 | TGTGCCAGCAGTTACTCGAGCCGACAGCCCCAGCATTTT | CASSYSSRQPQHF
. | TRBD1 | TRBJ1-2 | TRBV7-2 | TGTGCCAGCAGCTTAGCGCAGGGGGCGAACGGCTACACCTTC | CASSLAQGANGYTF
. | TRBD1 | TRBJ2-5 | TRBV7-3 | TGTGCCAGCAGCTTAACGGGACAGGGGGTTGGAGAGACCCAGTACTTC | CASSLTGQGVGETQYF
. | TRBD1 | TRBJ1-1 | TRBV28 | TGTGCCAGCCGACCGGGACAGGAGAACACTGAAGCTTTCTTT | CASRPGQENTEAFF
few | . | TRBJ1-1 | TRBV7-2 | TGTGCCAGCAGCTTAGGGCATCAACAGGGTAGGGCTGAAGCTTTCTTT | CASSLGHQQGRAEAFF
. | TRBD2 | TRBJ2-5 | TRBV10-3 | TGTGCCATCAGTGGGGAGCGGGGGGGCCTAGGGACCCAGTACTTC | CAISGERGGLGTQYF
. | TRBD1 | TRBJ1-4 | TRBV11-2 | TGTGCCAGCAGCTTCACAGGGGCTAATGAAAAACTGTTTTTT | CASSFTGANEKLFF
few | TRBD1 | TRBJ2-2 | TRBV5-1 | TGCGCCAGTGGGCCGGGACAGCCGAACACCGGGGAGCTGTTTTTT | CASGPGQPNTGELFF
. | TRBD1 | TRBJ2-1 | TRBV29-1 | TGCAGCGCCCCGACAGGGGGATACAATGAGCAGTTCTTC | CSAPTGGYNEQFF
. | . | TRBJ1-1 | TRBV28 | TGTGCCAGCCCCAAGGGGGGGACGGCAATGAACACTGAAGCTTTCTTT | CASPKGGTAMNTEAFF
. | . | TRBJ2-1 | TRBV28 | TGTGCCAGCACCGAGGGCCGTGTTAATGAGCAGTTCTTC | CASTEGRVNEQFF
once | . | TRBJ2-1 | TRBV9 | TGTGCCAGCAGCAGTACGGGGGATTCCTACAATGAGCAGTTCTTC | CASSSTGDSYNEQFF
. | TRBD1 | TRBJ1-4 | TRBV10-2 | TGCGCCAGCACGACAGGGGCAACTAATGAAAAACTGTTTTTT | CASTTGATNEKLFF
. | TRBD1 | TRBJ2-1 | TRBV29-1 | TGCAGCGTTGAGTGGGGTAGGGGACAGGGAATGAGCTCCTACAATGAGCAGTTCTTC | CSVEWGRGQGMSSYNEQFF
. | . | TRBJ2-3 | TRBV18 | TGTGCCAGCTCACCACCTCTAGGGACGGGGGCAGATACGCAGTATTTT | CASSPPLGTGADTQYF
. | . | TRBJ2-1 | TRBV14 | TGTGCCAGCAGCTCTCGGACTTACAATGAGCAGTTCTTC | CASSSRTYNEQFF
. | . | TRBJ1-5 | TRBV7-2 | TGTGCCAGCAGCTTAAGGCGGGGGGCTGGGCAGCCCCAGCATTTT | CASSLRRGAGQPQHF
few | TRBD2 | TRBJ2-3 | TRBV5-1 | TGCGCCAGCAGCTTGGCCAGTAGCGGGAGAGGAGATACGCAGTATTTT | CASSLASSGRGDTQYF
. | . | TRBJ1-3 | TRBV19 | TGTGCCAAAAGACAGACGGCCCCTGGAAACACCATATATTTT | CAKRQTAPGNTIYF
. | TRBD2 | TRBJ2-7 | TRBV20-1 | TGCAGTGCTTCCCGGGGGGACGAGCAGTACTTC | CSASRGDEQYF
few | TRBD2 | TRBJ2-3 | TRBV7-3 | TGTGCCAGCAGCTTAACGAGTGCGGCTAGCGGAACCAGCACAGATACGCAGTATTTT | CASSLTSAASGTSTDTQYF
. | TRBD1 | TRBJ2-7 | TRBV11-2 | TGTGCCAGCAGCCCTATTCGCCGACAGGGGGACTACGAGCAGTACTTC | CASSPIRRQGDYEQYF
. | . | TRBJ1-3 | TRBV18 | TGTGCCAGCTCACCAAACGCGCGGGGCGGAAACACCATATATTTT | CASSPNARGGNTIYF
. | TRBD1 | TRBJ2-2 | TRBV11-2 | TGTGCCAGCAGCCATGACAGGGGCACCGGGGAGCTGTTTTTT | CASSHDRGTGELFF
. | TRBD1 | TRBJ1-1 | TRBV11-2 | TGTGCCAGCAGCTCCAGAACAGGGGGTAGTGAAGCTTTCTTT | CASSSRTGGSEAFF
. | . | TRBJ2-3 | TRBV7-2 | TGTGCCACCACAGCGGCATTAGTTGCAGATACGCAGTATTTT | CATTAALVADTQYF
. | TRBD1 | TRBJ2-3 | TRBV27 | TGTGCCAGCAGCTACGGGACAGGGTACACAGATACGCAGTATTTT | CASSYGTGYTDTQYF